Listed here are 28 T cell receptor beta chains from one sample, sequenced in a study of blood T cell repertoires in COVID-19. TCRdb keeps only in-frame clones here, not all; method: immunoSEQ multiplex PCR. The data hold 300,000 to 350,000 clones, with approximately 83% observed a single time. The sample comprised PBMCs or T cells enriched from blood (not recorded which). Source of these receptors: a woman aged 40 to 50 with acute COVID-19.

This clone was recorded once. The chain combines TRBV11-2 with TRBJ2-7, with 11 nucleotides matching TRBD2. The CDR3 totals 16 residues. The V gene end was trimmed by 1 base and the J gene end by 6 bases; junction bases not matched to a gene: 8. CDR1 and CDR2 (germline): SGHAT, FQNNGV. The CDR3 nucleotides are TGTGCCAGCAGCTTAGGTTTACTAGCGGGAGTCAGCGAGCAGTACTTC. Residues: CASSLGLLAGVSEQYF.

This chain joins TRBV19 and TRBJ2-3, with TRBD2 matching over 10 bases. Germline loops: CDR1 LNHDA, CDR2 SQIVND (reference sequence). Trimming cost V 5 bases and J 0 bases; bases outside gene matches: 5. This CDR3 region has 16 residues. The CDR3 DNA is TGTGCCAGTAGTCACTCTAGCGGGGGAAGCACAGATACGCAGTATTTT. This codes for CASSHSSGGSTDTQYF.

The CDR3 sequence is CASSISSVPGQETQYF. DNA for the CDR3: TGTGCCAGTAGTATTTCGTCTGTCCCGGGCCAAGAGACCCAGTACTTC. This chain links TRBV19 with TRBJ2-5; D gene ambiguous. The CDR3 is 16 residues long. CDR1 is LNHDA, CDR2 SQIVND, per germline (reference sequence). Trimming took off 3 bases at V and 1 base at J, with 15 bases between the two ends.

This sequence joins TRBV18 and TRBJ2-5; 12 bases line up with TRBD1. V gave up 3 bases and J gave up 7 bases; unmatched junction bases: 12. CDR3 length: 17 residues. Looked up from germline, CDR1 is KGHSH and CDR2 is LQKENI. CDR3 amino acids: CASSPLAGTGGAGTQYF. The DNA for the CDR3 is TGTGCCAGCTCACCCCTCGCCGGGACAGGGGGCGCAGGGACCCAGTACTTC.

The V call is TRBV9, the J call TRBJ2-7; 10 bases fit TRBD1. Trimming at V came to 4 bases and at J to 5 bases, leaving 6 bases not matched to a gene. Germline V CDR1 and CDR2: SGDLS, YYNGEE. There are 14 residues in the CDR3. CDR3 sequence (DNA): TGTGCCAGCAGCTCTCCGGGACAGGGGCACGAGCAGTACTTC. Protein: CASSSPGQGHEQYF.

V is TRBV7-3 and J is TRBJ2-3, with 10 bases that match TRBD2. Trimming at V came to 4 bases and at J to 10 bases, leaving 5 bases not matched to a gene. The V gene's germline CDR1 is SGHTA and CDR2 FQGTGA. CDR3 length: 13 amino acids. The CDR3 sequence is CASSWSGGEAQYF. The CDR3, as DNA: TGTGCCAGCAGCTGGAGCGGGGGGGAAGCGCAGTATTTT.

This sequence joins TRBV7-9 and TRBJ1-5; 8 bases are a match to TRBD1. This CDR3 is 17 amino acids long. Losses at the gene ends were 1 base for V and 4 bases for J; bases not matched to a gene: 9. The germline V gene encodes CDR1 SEHNR and CDR2 FQNEAQ (reference sequence). CDR3 in DNA: TGTGCCAGCAGCTTAGGGACAGGGAGGCTAAGAAATCAGCCCCAGCATTTT. This gives the protein CASSLGTGRLRNQPQHF.

The rearrangement links TRBV12-5 to TRBJ1-5, with D hard to call. CDR1 and CDR2 (germline): LGHNT, FRNRAP. V was cut by 0 bases and J by 5 bases, with 11 bases left in between. This CDR3 contains 15 residues. The CDR3 sequence: CASGLVQKTDQPQHF. Here the CDR3 DNA reads TGTGCTAGTGGTTTGGTACAGAAAACAGATCAGCCCCAGCATTTT.

The gene calls are TRBV28 and TRBJ2-1; TRBD1 matches at 7 bases. V trimming: 8 bases; J trimming: 2 bases; junction bases outside the gene matches: 6. Germline CDR1 MDHEN, CDR2 SYDVKM. The CDR3 covers 14 residues. The CDR3 DNA reads as TGTGCCAGCTCCCGAGGGGGCACCTACAATGAGCAGTTCTTC. This sequence encodes CASSRGGTYNEQFF. Complete variable domain (other parts from reference TRBV28 and TRBJ2-1): DVKVTQSSRYLVKRTGEKVFLECVQDMDHENMFWYRQDPGLGLRLIYFSYDVKMKEKGDIPEGYSVSREKKERFSLILESASTNQTSMYLCASSRGGTYNEQFFGPGTRLTVL.

V and J are TRBV18 and TRBJ1-5; D ambiguous. V was shortened by 3 bases and J by 7 bases, with 7 bases between the two germline ends. This CDR3 spans 12 amino acids. Germline lookup yields CDR1 KGHSH and CDR2 LQKENI. The CDR3 DNA follows: TGTGCCAGCTCACCCGGGAACCAGCCCCAGCATTTT. This gives the protein CASSPGNQPQHF.

The gene calls are TRBV6-4 and TRBJ1-5; 9 positions agree with TRBD1. Germline-derived CDR1 and CDR2 are MRHNA and SNTAGT. The CDR3 spans 13 residues. CDR3 sequence: CGKTGGDNQPQHF. As DNA, the CDR3 is TGTGGGAAGACAGGGGGAGACAATCAGCCCCAGCATTTT.

The genes are TRBV18 and TRBJ1-1, with D uncertain. Deletions cut 0 bases from V and 2 bases from J, with 10 bases between. CDR3 size: 15 residues. Looked up from germline, CDR1 is KGHSH and CDR2 is LQKENI. The CDR3 DNA follows: TGTGCCAGCTCACCACCTAAGGGAGGAAACACTGAAGCTTTCTTT. It translates to CASSPPKGGNTEAFF.

The chain links TRBV5-5 to TRBJ2-2, with D tentatively TRBD2 (6 bases). CDR1 is SGHKS, CDR2 YYEKEE, per germline (reference sequence). V lost 3 bases to trimming and J lost 7 bases, with 16 bases between them. The CDR3 has 15 residues. CDR3 coding DNA: TGTGCCAGCAGCTCCCTTGGGGGAGGACTCGGGGAGCTGTTTTTT. It translates to CASSSLGGGLGELFF.

V gene TRBV19 combines with J gene TRBJ1-5, with D possibly TRBD1 on 5 matching bases. CDR1 is LNHDA and CDR2 is SQIVND in the germline V gene (reference sequence). The V end lost 9 bases, the J end lost 2 bases, and 17 bases lay between the germline ends. The CDR3 runs to 15 residues. This chain's CDR3 is CASNQLTRGNQPQHF. The CDR3, as DNA: TGTGCCAGCAATCAACTAACCAGGGGCAATCAGCCCCAGCATTTT.

The rearrangement joins TRBV4-3 to TRBJ1-2; 8 bases fit TRBD1. The trim removed 1 base at V and 4 bases at J, leaving 2 bases unmatched. Germline V CDR1 and CDR2: LGHNA, YSLEER. The CDR3 runs to 14 residues. The CDR3 DNA is TGCGCCAGCAGCCAAGTAGGGACAGGCTATGGCTACACCTTC. It translates to CASSQVGTGYGYTF.

The chain couples TRBV3-1 (or the pseudogene TRBV3-2) to TRBJ2-1; TRBD2 agrees at 10 bases. This CDR3 is built from 16 residues. Germline CDR1 is LGHDT and CDR2 is YNNKEL (reference sequence). Losses at the gene ends were 2 bases for V and 1 base for J; bases not matched to a gene: 2. The CDR3 DNA reads TGTGCCAGCAGCCAACTAGCGGGAGTTTCCTACAATGAGCAGTTCTTC. The encoded protein is CASSQLAGVSYNEQFF.

This chain links TRBV5-5 with TRBJ2-1, with a possible D match to TRBD2 (6 bases). This CDR3 has 15 residues. V shed 4 bases and J shed 4 bases, with 15 bases lying between them. In germline, CDR1 is SGHKS, CDR2 YYEKEE (reference sequence). The CDR3 nucleotides read TGTGCCAGCAGCACTGACGGGACTCATTACAATGAGCAGTTCTTC. It is translated as CASSTDGTHYNEQFF.

The CDR3 DNA follows: TGCGCCAGCAGCCAAGATCTGCGCTCCTACAATGAGCAGTTCTTC. Protein product: CASSQDLRSYNEQFF. The chain links TRBV4-1 to TRBJ2-1; D is unclear. V lost 0 bases and J 0 bases, leaving 6 bases between the germline ends. This CDR3 region has 15 residues. Germline CDR1 MGHRA, CDR2 YSYEKL.

V gene TRBV28 combines with J gene TRBJ1-5; a possible D gene is TRBD1 (5 bases). Trimming took 6 bases from V and 0 from J, leaving 18 bases between them. There are 17 residues in the CDR3. CDR1 and CDR2 (germline): MDHEN, SYDVKM. The CDR3 DNA follows: TGTGCCAGCAGAAGGTACAGGACCCTCTATAGCAATCAGCCCCAGCATTTT. Its translation: CASRRYRTLYSNQPQHF.

The V gene is TRBV7-2, the J gene TRBJ1-1, with D possibly being TRBD1 (6 bases). The CDR3 is made up of 14 amino acids. The germline V gene has CDR1 SGHTA and CDR2 FQGNSA. V was clipped by 2 bases and J by 5 bases, with 12 bases between them. The CDR3 loop reads CASSLSRGSTEAFF. The CDR3 DNA reads TGTGCCAGCAGCTTAAGCAGGGGTTCGACTGAAGCTTTCTTT.

The chain is built from TRBV23-1 and TRBJ1-2; the D gene is possibly TRBD1 (6 bases). TRBV23-1 is an ORF for which the function is uncertain. CDR3 length: 21 residues. The germline V and J ends were trimmed by 0 bases and 0 bases, with 26 bases remaining between them. CDR3 nucleotide sequence: TGCGCCAGCAGTCAATCGTCCACTTCGGGGGGCACTTCCATAGCTAACTATGGCTACACCTTC. Translated, it gives CASSQSSTSGGTSIANYGYTF.

The chain links TRBV7-3 to TRBJ2-1, with 10 bases fitting TRBD2. J gave up 2 bases and V 7 bases, and 5 bases lay outside the gene matches. The CDR3 contains 15 residues. Germline lookup yields CDR1 SGHTA and CDR2 FQGTGA. The CDR3 loop is CASTVSGGPYNEQFF. As DNA, the CDR3 is TGTGCCAGCACCGTTAGCGGGGGGCCCTACAATGAGCAGTTCTTC. Full variable domain (remainder filled in from reference TRBV7-3 and TRBJ2-1): GAGVSQTPSNKVTEKGKYVELRCDPISGHTALYWYRQSLGQGPEFLIYFQGTGAADDSGLPNDRFFAVRPEGSVSTLKIQRTERGDSAVYLCASTVSGGPYNEQFFGPGTRLTVL.

The rearrangement joins TRBV29-1 to TRBJ1-5; 9 bases are a match to TRBD1. The germline V gene encodes CDR1 SQVTM and CDR2 ANQGSEA. This CDR3 has 14 amino acids. CDR3 protein: CRKFGTGCNQPQHF. DNA for the CDR3: TGCAGGAAGTTCGGGACAGGGTGTAATCAGCCCCAGCATTTT.

J is TRBJ1-5 and V is TRBV19; TRBD1 might be the D (6 bases). V was cut by 1 base and J by 7 bases, with 14 bases left in between. CDR1 and CDR2 from the germline V gene are LNHDA and SQIVND (reference sequence). The CDR3 contains 15 residues. CDR3 DNA sequence: TGTGCCAGTAGTATAGTTCAGGGGACACGGCAGCCCCAGCATTTT. Its protein product is CASSIVQGTRQPQHF.

The genes are TRBV6-5 and TRBJ1-5, with unresolved D. The CDR3 is made up of 13 amino acids. CDR1 MNHEY and CDR2 SVGAGI come from the germline V gene. V lost 11 bases and J 5 bases, leaving 16 bases between the germline ends. The CDR3 spells CARRRSPHQPQHF. The CDR3 DNA reads as TGTGCCCGTAGGCGTAGCCCGCATCAGCCCCAGCATTTT.

The chain uses TRBV4-3 and TRBJ2-5, with D unresolved. In germline, CDR1 is LGHNA, CDR2 YSLEER. This CDR3 is 15 amino acids long. The germline V and J ends were trimmed by 1 base and 2 bases, with 11 bases remaining between them. The CDR3 loop is CASSQVASGQETQYF. CDR3 coding DNA: TGCGCCAGCAGCCAAGTGGCTAGTGGACAAGAGACCCAGTACTTC.

This clone showed up just once. The J gene is TRBJ1-3, the V gene TRBV7-2; 9 positions agree with TRBD1. This CDR3 is built from 14 residues. V shed 10 bases and J 5 bases; nucleotides not matched to a gene: 9. The germline V gene encodes CDR1 SGHTA and CDR2 FQGNSA. In DNA form, the CDR3 reads TGTGCCACCGAACCCGGGACAGGGAGAAACACCATATATTTT. This gives the protein CATEPGTGRNTIYF.

The CDR3 DNA reads TGTGCCAGCAGCCCCGAGGGTTCTACTAACTATGGCTACACCTTC. Translated: CASSPEGSTNYGYTF. The chain couples TRBV7-2 to TRBJ1-2; D is ambiguous. The germline V gene encodes CDR1 SGHTA and CDR2 FQGNSA. The CDR3 loop spans 15 amino acids. The germline V and J ends were trimmed by 5 bases and 0 bases, with 13 bases remaining between them.